A single sample is the source of the 30 T cell receptor beta chains below, sequenced in a study of cytomegalovirus exposure and HLA in healthy donors. With 60 Vbeta and 13 Jbeta primers, the PCR was carried out. Produced via immunoSEQ multiplex PCR; TCRdb's table is partial and in-frame only. The sample carries 150,000 to 200,000 clones, about 72% recorded once. The sample consisted of PBMCs. These receptors all come from a man in his 60s in good health and CMV-seronegative.

The chain uses TRBV28 and TRBJ2-1, with 7 nucleotides matching TRBD2. From germline, CDR1 is MDHEN and CDR2 SYDVKM. Losses at the gene ends were 7 bases for V and 0 bases for J; bases not matched to a gene: 6. The length of the CDR3 is 15 residues. CDR3 sequence reads: CASNRGGSSYNEQFF. CDR3 DNA sequence: TGTGCCAGCAATAGGGGCGGGAGCTCCTACAATGAGCAGTTCTTC.

J is TRBJ1-2 and V is TRBV5-1; possibly TRBD1 for D (6 bases). The CDR3 has 17 residues. V was trimmed by 4 bases and J by 8 bases, leaving 27 bases between them. The V gene's germline CDR1 is SGHRS and CDR2 YFSETQ. In DNA form, the CDR3 reads TGCGCCAGCAGCCTCGGGGGGACAAGTCCCAGACCGGAGGGCTACACCTTC. It encodes CASSLGGTSPRPEGYTF.

This clone was picked up a small number of times. This chain connects TRBV7-2 to TRBJ1-6; D remains unclear. The V gene's germline CDR1 is SGHTA and CDR2 FQGNSA. The CDR3 is 15 residues long. The V gene lost 4 bases and the J gene lost 10 bases, with 17 bases spanning the gap. The CDR3 sequence is CASSSLGEGGSPLHF. The CDR3 DNA sequence: TGTGCCAGCAGCTCCCTCGGAGAGGGAGGCTCACCCCTCCACTTT.

The J gene is TRBJ2-1, the V gene TRBV9; D unresolved. The CDR3 extends over 14 amino acids. The V end lost 0 bases, the J end lost 3 bases, and 7 bases lay between the germline ends. Germline-derived CDR1 and CDR2 are SGDLS and YYNGEE. The DNA of the CDR3 is TGTGCCAGCAGCGTAGGTTCTAACTACAATGAGCAGTTCTTC. Its translation: CASSVGSNYNEQFF.

This chain joins TRBV6-1 and TRBJ2-7; the match to TRBD2 covers 9 bases. The CDR3 covers 14 residues. The germline V gene encodes CDR1 MNHNS and CDR2 SASEGT. V was pared by 6 bases and J by 4 bases, with 7 bases of the junction left unmatched. The CDR3 sequence: CASRREGGIYEQYF. CDR3 nucleotide sequence: TGTGCCAGCAGGCGGGAGGGAGGGATATACGAGCAGTACTTC.

The chain recombines TRBV11-2 with TRBJ2-3; D perhaps matches TRBD1 (6 bases). V lost 0 bases and J lost 3, with 10 bases in between. CDR1 and CDR2 (germline): SGHAT, FQNNGV. The CDR3 length is 15 residues. The CDR3: CASSLDRGKTDTQYF. CDR3 DNA: TGTGCCAGCAGCTTAGACAGGGGAAAAACAGATACGCAGTATTTT.

This sequence joins TRBV4-1 and TRBJ2-5; 11 bases are a match to TRBD2. The CDR3 is made up of 17 amino acids. Germline CDR1 reads MGHRA; CDR2 reads YSYEKL. V lost 3 bases to trimming and J lost 1 base; unmatched junction nucleotides: 7. In DNA, the CDR3 is TGCGCCAGCAGCCACCCACTAGCGGGGGCGTCCCAAGAGACCCAGTACTTC. Its translation is CASSHPLAGASQETQYF.

This rearrangement joins TRBV7-9 to TRBJ2-7, with 9 bases lining up with TRBD1. Germline V CDR1 and CDR2: SEHNR, FQNEAQ (reference sequence). CDR3 length: 15 amino acids. V was pared by 5 bases and J by 3 bases, with 8 bases of the junction left unmatched. In nucleotides, the CDR3 is TGTGCCAGCAGCCCCCCGGGACAGGGAATCTACGAGCAGTACTTC. Protein product: CASSPPGQGIYEQYF.

On this clone itself: The junction does not match germline at one end; this may be a read error. The chain links TRBV7-8 to TRBJ2-7, with 8 bases lining up with TRBD2. This CDR3 region has 15 residues. Germline values: CDR1 SGHVS, CDR2 FQNEAQ. This chain's CDR3 is CASTLLRGGTHEQYF. The CDR3 coding sequence is TGTGCCAGCACCTTATTACGGGGGGGTACCCACGAGCAGTACTTC.

A few counts support this clone. The chain links TRBV5-1 to TRBJ2-1; 7 nucleotides match TRBD2. Germline CDR1 is SGHRS and CDR2 is YFSETQ. The ends lost 4 bases at V and 1 base at J; junction bases unmatched: 8. The CDR3 runs 16 residues. The CDR3 coding sequence is TGCGCCAGCAGCCCCCCAGCGGGACGGTCCTACAATGAGCAGTTCTTC. Translation gives CASSPPAGRSYNEQFF.

This rearrangement joins TRBV5-1 to TRBJ2-5; 12 nucleotides line up with TRBD2. The CDR3 runs to 15 residues. The V segment lost 5 bases and the J segment 2 bases; nucleotides outside the gene matches: 4. Germline V gene lookup returns CDR1 SGHRS and CDR2 YFSETQ. The CDR3 sequence: CASRRTSGEQETQYF. DNA of the CDR3: TGCGCCAGCAGACGGACTAGCGGGGAGCAAGAGACCCAGTACTTC.

The J gene is TRBJ2-3, the V gene TRBV5-1, with 8 bases aligning to TRBD1. The germline V gene encodes CDR1 SGHRS and CDR2 YFSETQ. The CDR3 has 15 residues. V lost 3 bases and J lost 9; bases outside the gene matches: 12. This chain's CDR3 is CASSSDRGLRDTQYF. The CDR3 DNA is TGCGCCAGCAGCTCCGACAGGGGCCTCCGGGACACGCAGTATTTT.

The chain joins TRBV7-9 to TRBJ1-1; D is ambiguous. Germline lookup yields CDR1 SEHNR and CDR2 FQNEAQ (reference sequence). The V end was cut by 2 bases, the J end by 2 bases, with 9 bases between. The CDR3 runs to 14 residues. As DNA, the CDR3 is TGTGCCAGCAGCTTACGGGGAACTAACACTGAAGCTTTCTTT. As protein: CASSLRGTNTEAFF.

This clone was seen just once. The J gene is TRBJ2-4, the V gene TRBV11-2, with 8 bases lining up with TRBD1. This CDR3 region has 16 residues. CDR1 and CDR2 (germline): SGHAT, FQNNGV. V trimming: 2 bases; J trimming: 4 bases; junction bases outside the gene matches: 7. The CDR3 nucleotides are TGTGCCAGCAGCTTATTACCCGGACAGGGTAAAAACATTCAGTACTTC. It is translated as CASSLLPGQGKNIQYF.

This sequence joins TRBV29-1 and TRBJ2-3; D is possibly TRBD1 (6 bases). This CDR3 has 13 amino acids. Trimming left V 3 bases short and J 5 bases short, with 12 bases between. Germline V gene sequence: CDR1 SQVTM, CDR2 ANQGSEA. The CDR3 is CSVETGPGDTQYF. DNA for the CDR3: TGCAGCGTTGAGACAGGTCCCGGAGATACGCAGTATTTT.

In its sample, this clone was seen a few times. The V call is TRBV9, the J call TRBJ2-1, with D hard to call. Per germline, CDR1 SGDLS and CDR2 YYNGEE. The CDR3 is made up of 13 amino acids. V lost 0 bases to trimming and J lost 5 bases, with 6 bases between them. The CDR3 protein is CASSVARDNEQFF. DNA for the CDR3: TGTGCCAGCAGCGTAGCTCGGGACAATGAGCAGTTCTTC. The complete variable domain, with remaining parts taken from reference TRBV9 and TRBJ2-1, reads DSGVTQTPKHLITATGQRVTLRCSPRSGDLSVYWYQQSLDQGLQFLIQYYNGEERAKGNILERFSAQQFPDLHSELNLSSLELGDSALYFCASSVARDNEQFFGPGTRLTVL.

The chain joins TRBV27 to TRBJ1-2, with 8 bases identical to TRBD1. The CDR3 extends over 13 amino acids. Germline CDR1 is MNHEY and CDR2 is SMNVEV (reference sequence). V lost 6 bases and J lost 5; bases outside the gene matches: 5. Here the CDR3 DNA reads TGTGCCAGCAGCCCTCGGACAGGGTATGGCTACACCTTC. Translating it yields CASSPRTGYGYTF.

The chain joins TRBV4-1 to TRBJ2-3; TRBD1 matches 8 bases. The CDR3 sequence is 15 residues long. Trimming removed 3 bases from V and 1 base from J; junction bases left unmatched: 3. CDR1 MGHRA and CDR2 YSYEKL come from the germline V gene. The DNA for the CDR3 is TGCGCCAGCAGCCAGCCGGGACAGGGCACAGATACGCAGTATTTT. It translates to CASSQPGQGTDTQYF.

J is TRBJ2-7 and V is TRBV7-3; D is possibly TRBD1 (6 bases). CDR1 SGHTA and CDR2 FQGTGA come from the germline V gene. V was pared by 5 bases and J by 3 bases, with 17 bases between. The CDR3 consists of 15 residues. CDR3 DNA sequence: TGTGCCAGCAGCCCTGGGGGCCAGGCATACTACGAGCAGTACTTC. Translation: CASSPGGQAYYEQYF.

The gene calls are TRBV30 and TRBJ2-5, with 9 nucleotides matching TRBD1. There are 14 residues in the CDR3. V dropped 2 bases and J dropped 5; count of bases not matched to a gene: 6. The germline CDR1 and CDR2 sequences are GTSNPN and SVGIG (reference sequence). CDR3 sequence: CAWSYGTGRETQYF. Here the CDR3 DNA reads TGTGCCTGGAGTTATGGGACAGGGCGGGAGACCCAGTACTTC.

This clone has a single count. The chain has TRBV5-4 and TRBJ1-5; 10 nucleotides agree with TRBD1. The CDR3 totals 15 residues. V was pared by 4 bases and J by 4 bases, with 5 bases of the junction left unmatched. The germline gives CDR1 SGHNT, CDR2 YYREEE (reference sequence). The CDR3 spells CASSLGTGANQPQHF. Here the CDR3 DNA reads TGTGCCAGCAGCCTCGGGACAGGGGCAAATCAGCCCCAGCATTTT.

This chain connects TRBV29-1 to TRBJ2-5; TRBD2 matches 13 bases. Trimming took 3 bases from V and 5 from J; bases not matched to a gene: 3. The CDR3 length is 14 residues. Germline CDR1 and CDR2: SQVTM and ANQGSEA. This CDR3 reads CSVERTSGGETQYF. CDR3 nucleotide sequence: TGCAGCGTTGAGAGGACTAGCGGGGGTGAGACCCAGTACTTC. The full variable domain, in which reference TRBV29-1 and TRBJ2-5 provide the parts outside the CDR3, is SAVISQKPSRDICQRGTSLTIQCQVDSQVTMMFWYRQQPGQSLTLIATANQGSEATYESGFVIDKFPISRPNLTFSTLTVSNMSPEDSSIYLCSVERTSGGETQYFGPGTRLLVL.

The chain combines TRBV6-1 with TRBJ2-5; D uncertain. The J call is uncertain, as TRBJ2-7 better fits the DNA end. This CDR3 is built from 14 residues. CDR1 and CDR2 (germline): MNHNS, SASEGT. The CDR3 protein is CASSESDSFYEQYF. For the CDR3, the DNA is TGTGCCAGCAGTGAATCCGACTCCTTCTACGAGCAGTACTTC.

This chain links TRBV29-1 with TRBJ2-5; a possible D gene is TRBD1 (5 bases). Germline-derived CDR1 and CDR2 are SQVTM and ANQGSEA. The V end lost 6 bases, the J end lost 1 base, and 15 bases lay between the germline ends. The CDR3 contains 14 residues. In nucleotides, the CDR3 is TGCAGCGTAGACACTTCAGGGCTCCAAGAGACCCAGTACTTC. Protein sequence: CSVDTSGLQETQYF. Full variable domain (rest looked up from reference TRBV29-1 and TRBJ2-5): SAVISQKPSRDICQRGTSLTIQCQVDSQVTMMFWYRQQPGQSLTLIATANQGSEATYESGFVIDKFPISRPNLTFSTLTVSNMSPEDSSIYLCSVDTSGLQETQYFGPGTRLLVL.

The chain uses TRBV2 and TRBJ2-1, with 8 bases matching TRBD1. V gave up 4 bases and J gave up 12 bases; unmatched junction bases: 11. This CDR3 spans 14 amino acids. Germline CDR1 and CDR2: SNHLY and FYNNEI. Here the CDR3 reads CASSGLGQGVRQFF. The CDR3 coding sequence is TGTGCCAGCAGTGGCTTAGGACAGGGAGTAAGGCAGTTCTTC.

The rearrangement uses TRBV5-6 and TRBJ1-2, with D possibly being TRBD1 (6 bases). The germline V gene encodes CDR1 SGHDT and CDR2 YYEEEE. V lost 4 bases and J lost 4, with 14 bases in between. There are 14 residues in the CDR3. CDR3 DNA: TGTGCCAGCAGCCTGGGGGGGCTTGGCTATGGCTACACCTTC. Translated: CASSLGGLGYGYTF.

The rearrangement joins TRBV6-5 to TRBJ1-2; 7 positions match TRBD1. The germline gives CDR1 MNHEY, CDR2 SVGAGI. The CDR3 has 13 residues. J was trimmed by 2 bases and V by 6 bases; bases with no gene match: 3. CDR3 sequence: CASRTTGNYGYTF. Written as DNA, the CDR3 is TGTGCCAGCAGAACGACAGGGAACTATGGCTACACCTTC.

This chain links TRBV6-5 with TRBJ1-3; 7 nucleotides agree with TRBD1. There are 15 residues in the CDR3. CDR1 MNHEY and CDR2 SVGAGI come from the germline V gene. With 10 bases clipped from V and 2 bases from J, the junction kept 11 bases outside the gene matches. DNA of the CDR3: TGTGCCACTCGGCCACGTAGGGGGCCTGGAAACACCATATATTTT. It specifies CATRPRRGPGNTIYF.

To note about this clone: The same CDR3 arises from other DNA sequences in this sample as well. This rearrangement joins TRBV7-7 to TRBJ1-1; no clear D gene. V lost 5 bases and J lost 2, with 6 bases in between. Germline V CDR1 and CDR2: SSHAT, FNYEAQ (reference sequence). This CDR3 has 12 amino acids. The CDR3 DNA reads TGTGCCAGCAGCCCCCTCAACACTGAAGCTTTCTTT. This sequence encodes CASSPLNTEAFF.

The rearrangement joins TRBV11-3 to TRBJ1-1; D perhaps matches TRBD1 (5 bases). The CDR3 sequence is 13 residues long. V gave up 5 bases and J gave up 1 base, with 8 bases separating them. Germline assignment: CDR1 SGHNT and CDR2 YENEEA. The CDR3 loop is CASSTQGNTEAFF. In DNA form, the CDR3 reads TGTGCCAGCAGCACCCAGGGGAACACTGAAGCTTTCTTT.